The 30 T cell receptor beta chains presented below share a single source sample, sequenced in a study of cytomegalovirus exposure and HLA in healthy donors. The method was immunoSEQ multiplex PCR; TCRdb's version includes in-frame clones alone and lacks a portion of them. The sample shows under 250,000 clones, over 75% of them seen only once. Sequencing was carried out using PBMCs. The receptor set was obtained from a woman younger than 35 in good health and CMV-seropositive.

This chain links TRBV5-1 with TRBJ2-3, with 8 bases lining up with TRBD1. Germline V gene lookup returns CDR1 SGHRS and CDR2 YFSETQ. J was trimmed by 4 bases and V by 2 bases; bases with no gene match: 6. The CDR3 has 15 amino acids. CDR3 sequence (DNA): TGCGCCAGCAGCTTCCCAGGACAGGGTCCAGATACGCAGTATTTT. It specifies CASSFPGQGPDTQYF.

This CDR3 reads CASRTQGARDTQYF. CDR3 bases: TGTGCCAGCAGGACACAGGGGGCAAGGGATACGCAGTATTTT. The chain uses TRBV2 and TRBJ2-3; 9 bases map to TRBD1. The ends lost 6 bases at V and 6 bases at J; junction bases unmatched: 7. The germline V gene has CDR1 SNHLY and CDR2 FYNNEI. CDR3 length: 14 amino acids.

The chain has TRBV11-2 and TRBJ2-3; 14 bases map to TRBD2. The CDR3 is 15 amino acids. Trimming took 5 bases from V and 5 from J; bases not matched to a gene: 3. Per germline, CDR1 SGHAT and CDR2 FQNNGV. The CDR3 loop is CASSRLAGGGDTQYF. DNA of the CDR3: TGTGCCAGCAGCCGACTAGCGGGGGGGGGAGATACGCAGTATTTT.

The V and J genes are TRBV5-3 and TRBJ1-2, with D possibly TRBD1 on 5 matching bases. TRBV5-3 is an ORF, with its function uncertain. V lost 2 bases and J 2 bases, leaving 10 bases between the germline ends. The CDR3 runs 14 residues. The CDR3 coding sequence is TGTGCCAGAAGCTTCGAAGGGGCCAACTATGGCTACACCTTC. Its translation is CARSFEGANYGYTF.

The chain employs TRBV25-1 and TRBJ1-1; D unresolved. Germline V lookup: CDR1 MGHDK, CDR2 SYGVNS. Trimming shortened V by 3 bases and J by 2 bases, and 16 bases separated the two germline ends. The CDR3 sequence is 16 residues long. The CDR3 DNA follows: TGTGCCAGCAGTGATATTGGTGAGGTGATAAACACTGAAGCTTTCTTT. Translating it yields CASSDIGEVINTEAFF.

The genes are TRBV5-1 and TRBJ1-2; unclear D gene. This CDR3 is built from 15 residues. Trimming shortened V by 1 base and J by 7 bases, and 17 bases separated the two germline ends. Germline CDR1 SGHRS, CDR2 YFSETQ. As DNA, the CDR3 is TGCGCCAGCAGCTTGCCCAACCGAGGTAGGCTTGGCTACACCTTC. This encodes CASSLPNRGRLGYTF.

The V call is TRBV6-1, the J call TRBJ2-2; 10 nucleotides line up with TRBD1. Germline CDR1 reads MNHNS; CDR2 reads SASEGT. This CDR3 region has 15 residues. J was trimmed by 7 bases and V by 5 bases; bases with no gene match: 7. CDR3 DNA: TGTGCCAGCAGTTCCCGGGACAGGGGACGCGGGGAGCTGTTTTTT. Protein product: CASSSRDRGRGELFF.

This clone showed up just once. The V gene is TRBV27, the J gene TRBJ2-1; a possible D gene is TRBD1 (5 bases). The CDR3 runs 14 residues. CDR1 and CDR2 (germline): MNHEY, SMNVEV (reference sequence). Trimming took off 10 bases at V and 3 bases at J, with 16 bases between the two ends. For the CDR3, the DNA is TGTGCCACCCTATGGGGCTCGGGCTACAATGAGCAGTTCTTC. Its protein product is CATLWGSGYNEQFF.

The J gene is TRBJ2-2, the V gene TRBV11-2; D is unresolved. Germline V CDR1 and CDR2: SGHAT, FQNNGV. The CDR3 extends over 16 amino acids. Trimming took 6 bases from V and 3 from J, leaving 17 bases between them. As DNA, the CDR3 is TGTGCCAGCAGGGTGAAGGTAAAGCGTGACACCGGGGAGCTGTTTTTT. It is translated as CASRVKVKRDTGELFF.

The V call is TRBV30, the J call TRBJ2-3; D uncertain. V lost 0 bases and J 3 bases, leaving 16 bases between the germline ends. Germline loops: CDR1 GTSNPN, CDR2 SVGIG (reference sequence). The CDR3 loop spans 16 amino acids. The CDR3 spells CAWSVPSSGGTDTQYF. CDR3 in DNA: TGTGCCTGGAGTGTACCAAGCTCAGGTGGGACAGATACGCAGTATTTT.

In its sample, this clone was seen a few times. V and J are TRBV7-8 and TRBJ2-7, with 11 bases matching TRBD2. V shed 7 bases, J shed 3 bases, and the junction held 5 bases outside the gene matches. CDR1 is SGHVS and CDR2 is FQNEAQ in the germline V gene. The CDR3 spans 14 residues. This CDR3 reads CASKRGLADYEQYF. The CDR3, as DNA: TGTGCCAGCAAGAGGGGACTAGCGGACTACGAGCAGTACTTC.

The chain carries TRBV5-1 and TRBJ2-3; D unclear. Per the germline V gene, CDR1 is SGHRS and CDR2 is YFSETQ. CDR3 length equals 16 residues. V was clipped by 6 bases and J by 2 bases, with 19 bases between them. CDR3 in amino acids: CASKKEQAFNTDTQYF. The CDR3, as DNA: TGCGCCAGCAAAAAGGAACAAGCGTTTAACACAGATACGCAGTATTTT.

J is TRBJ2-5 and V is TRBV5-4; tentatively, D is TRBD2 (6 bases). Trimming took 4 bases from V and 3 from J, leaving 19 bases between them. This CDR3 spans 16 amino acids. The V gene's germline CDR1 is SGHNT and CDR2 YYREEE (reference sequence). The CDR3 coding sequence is TGTGCCAGCAGCCCGACGACTAGTAGTGGTGAAGAGACCCAGTACTTC. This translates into CASSPTTSSGEETQYF.

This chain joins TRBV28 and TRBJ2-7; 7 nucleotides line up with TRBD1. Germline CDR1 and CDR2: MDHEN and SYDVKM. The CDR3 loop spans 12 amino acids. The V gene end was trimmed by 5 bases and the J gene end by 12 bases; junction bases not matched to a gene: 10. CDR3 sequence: CASSPGQALRYF. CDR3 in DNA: TGTGCCAGCAGTCCTGGACAGGCCCTTCGGTACTTC.

For the CDR3, the DNA is TGTGCCACCAGCAGAGATCGAGGGCCAGGAGAGCAGTACTTC. Translation gives CATSRDRGPGEQYF. The V and J genes are TRBV15 and TRBJ2-7, with a weak D call TRBD2 (5 bases). V was shortened by 0 bases and J by 7 bases, with 13 bases between the two germline ends. CDR1 and CDR2 from the germline V gene are LNHNV and YYDKDF (reference sequence). CDR3 length: 14 amino acids.

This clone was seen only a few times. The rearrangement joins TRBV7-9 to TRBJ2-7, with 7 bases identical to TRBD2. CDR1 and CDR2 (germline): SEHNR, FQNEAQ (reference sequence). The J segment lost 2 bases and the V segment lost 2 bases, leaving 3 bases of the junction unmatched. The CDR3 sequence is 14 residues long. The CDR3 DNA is TGTGCCAGCAGCTTATTGGGAGGGGCCTACGAGCAGTACTTC. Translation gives CASSLLGGAYEQYF.

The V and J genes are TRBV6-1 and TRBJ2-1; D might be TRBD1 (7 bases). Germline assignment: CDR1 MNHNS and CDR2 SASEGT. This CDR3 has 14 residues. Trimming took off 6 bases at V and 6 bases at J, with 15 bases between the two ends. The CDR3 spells CASSEGAGTNEQFF. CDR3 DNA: TGTGCCAGCAGCGAGGGGGCGGGAACCAATGAGCAGTTCTTC.

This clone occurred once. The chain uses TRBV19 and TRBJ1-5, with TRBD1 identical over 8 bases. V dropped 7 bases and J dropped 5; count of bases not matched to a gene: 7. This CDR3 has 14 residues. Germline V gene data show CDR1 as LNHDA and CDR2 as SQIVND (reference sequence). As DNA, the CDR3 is TGTGCCAGTAATACAGAGGACAGGGATCAGCCCCAGCATTTT. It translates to CASNTEDRDQPQHF.

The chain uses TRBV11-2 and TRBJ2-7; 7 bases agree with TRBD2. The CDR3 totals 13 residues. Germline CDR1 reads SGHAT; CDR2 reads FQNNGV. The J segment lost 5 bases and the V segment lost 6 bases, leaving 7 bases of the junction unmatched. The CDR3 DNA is TGTGCCAGCAGAGGACTAGTTCGAAACGAGCAGTACTTC. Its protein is CASRGLVRNEQYF.

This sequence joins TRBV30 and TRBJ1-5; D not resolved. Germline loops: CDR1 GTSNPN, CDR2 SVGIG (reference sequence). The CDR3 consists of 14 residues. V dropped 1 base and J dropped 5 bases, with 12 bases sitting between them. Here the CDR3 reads CAWSEITSYQPQHF. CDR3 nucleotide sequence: TGTGCCTGGAGTGAGATCACTTCTTATCAGCCCCAGCATTTT.

CDR3 loop: CASQAGGLAGELFF. The CDR3 nucleotides read TGTGCCAGCCAAGCGGGAGGCTTGGCCGGGGAGCTGTTTTTT. This rearrangement joins TRBV6-1 to TRBJ2-2, with TRBD2 matching 9 bases. This CDR3 has 14 residues. The germline gives CDR1 MNHNS, CDR2 SASEGT. The J segment lost 6 bases and the V segment lost 8 bases, leaving 7 bases of the junction unmatched.

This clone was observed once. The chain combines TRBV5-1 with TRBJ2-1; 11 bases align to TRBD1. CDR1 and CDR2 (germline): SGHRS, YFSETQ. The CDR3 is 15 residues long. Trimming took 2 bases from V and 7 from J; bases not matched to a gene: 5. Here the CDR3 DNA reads TGCGCCAGCAGCTTAGGACAGGGGGCTTCGAATGAGCAGTTCTTC. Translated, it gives CASSLGQGASNEQFF.

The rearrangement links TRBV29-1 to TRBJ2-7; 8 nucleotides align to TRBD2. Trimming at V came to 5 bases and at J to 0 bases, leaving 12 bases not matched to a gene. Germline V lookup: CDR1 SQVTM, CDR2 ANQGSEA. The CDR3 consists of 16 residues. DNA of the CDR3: TGCAGCGTTCCTGCGGGGGGACGTGAGAGCTCCTACGAGCAGTACTTC. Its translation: CSVPAGGRESSYEQYF.

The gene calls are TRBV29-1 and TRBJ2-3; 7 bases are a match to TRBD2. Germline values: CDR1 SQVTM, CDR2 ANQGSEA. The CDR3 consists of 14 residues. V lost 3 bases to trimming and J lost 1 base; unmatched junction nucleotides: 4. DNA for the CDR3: TGCAGCGTTGATGGGAGGGAAGGCACAGATACGCAGTATTTT. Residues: CSVDGREGTDTQYF.

CDR3 DNA sequence: TGTGCCAGCAGTGAATCGCTGACAGGGGCCGGGGAGGCTTTCTTT. It codes for CASSESLTGAGEAFF. The chain uses TRBV25-1 and TRBJ1-1; TRBD1 matches 8 bases. V trimming: 1 base; J trimming: 11 bases; junction bases outside the gene matches: 12. The CDR3 totals 15 residues. The germline V gene has CDR1 MGHDK and CDR2 SYGVNS.

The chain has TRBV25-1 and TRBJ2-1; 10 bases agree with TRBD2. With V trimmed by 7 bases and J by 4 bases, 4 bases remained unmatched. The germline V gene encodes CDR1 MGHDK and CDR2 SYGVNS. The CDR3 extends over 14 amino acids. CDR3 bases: TGTGCCAGCAAGGGAGCGGGAGGGTACAATGAGCAGTTCTTC. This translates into CASKGAGGYNEQFF.

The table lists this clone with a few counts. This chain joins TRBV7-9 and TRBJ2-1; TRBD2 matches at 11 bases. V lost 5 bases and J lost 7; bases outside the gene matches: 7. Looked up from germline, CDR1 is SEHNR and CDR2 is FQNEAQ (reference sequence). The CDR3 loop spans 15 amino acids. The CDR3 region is CASSLALAGANEQFF. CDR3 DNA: TGTGCCAGCAGCCTTGCACTAGCGGGAGCTAATGAGCAGTTCTTC. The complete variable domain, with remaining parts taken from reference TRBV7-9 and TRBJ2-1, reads DTGVSQNPRHKITKRGQNVTFRCDPISEHNRLYWYRQTLGQGPEFLTYFQNEAQLEKSRLLSDRFSAERPKGSFSTLEIQRTEQGDSAMYLCASSLALAGANEQFFGPGTRLTVL.

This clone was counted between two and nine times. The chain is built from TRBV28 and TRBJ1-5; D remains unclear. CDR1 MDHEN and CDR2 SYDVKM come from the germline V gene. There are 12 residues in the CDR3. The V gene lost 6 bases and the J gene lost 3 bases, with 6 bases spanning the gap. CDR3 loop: CASRVLNQPQHF. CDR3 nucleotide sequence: TGTGCCAGCAGGGTACTCAATCAGCCCCAGCATTTT.

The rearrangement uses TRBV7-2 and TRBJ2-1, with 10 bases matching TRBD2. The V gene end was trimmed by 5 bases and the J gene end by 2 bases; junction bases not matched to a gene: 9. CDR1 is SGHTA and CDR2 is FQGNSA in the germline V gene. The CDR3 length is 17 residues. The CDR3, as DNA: TGTGCCAGCAGCATATCCCCCGGACTAGCGGCCTACAATGAGCAGTTCTTC. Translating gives CASSISPGLAAYNEQFF.

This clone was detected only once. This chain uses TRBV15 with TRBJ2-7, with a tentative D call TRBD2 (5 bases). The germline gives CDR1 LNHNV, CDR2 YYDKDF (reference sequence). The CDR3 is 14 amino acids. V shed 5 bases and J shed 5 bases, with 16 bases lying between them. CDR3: CATSRRAKGDEQYF. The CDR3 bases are TGTGCCACCAGCCGACGGGCCAAGGGAGACGAGCAGTACTTC.